Below, one TCR beta chain is given with its context. This specimen belongs to a study of blood T cells in healthy people across ages. PBMCs, at least 7 million per sample, were isolated. Germline V gene lookup returns CDR1 LGHDT and CDR2 YNNKEL (reference sequence). The CDR3 has 15 amino acids. V was trimmed by 2 bases and J by 4 bases, leaving 14 bases between them. Primed by a sample-barcoded 5' primer and a J-beta primer mix, a second PCR proceeded for about 6 to 12 cycles. TCRdb reanalysed the 5' RACE reads using MiXCR and keeps one entry per CDR3 protein. Found here are 550,000 to 600,000 distinct CDR3 sequences, around 48% of them singletons; the top ten hold roughly 25%.

This TCR was recovered from a man older than 75 in good health. Sequenced material: blood. The chain employs TRBV3-1 and TRBJ2-5, with D perhaps TRBD2 (5 bases). CDR3 sequence (DNA): TGTGCCAGCAGCCAAAGGGCGAACGGAGGAGAGACCCAGTACTTC. Translating gives CASSQRANGGETQYF.